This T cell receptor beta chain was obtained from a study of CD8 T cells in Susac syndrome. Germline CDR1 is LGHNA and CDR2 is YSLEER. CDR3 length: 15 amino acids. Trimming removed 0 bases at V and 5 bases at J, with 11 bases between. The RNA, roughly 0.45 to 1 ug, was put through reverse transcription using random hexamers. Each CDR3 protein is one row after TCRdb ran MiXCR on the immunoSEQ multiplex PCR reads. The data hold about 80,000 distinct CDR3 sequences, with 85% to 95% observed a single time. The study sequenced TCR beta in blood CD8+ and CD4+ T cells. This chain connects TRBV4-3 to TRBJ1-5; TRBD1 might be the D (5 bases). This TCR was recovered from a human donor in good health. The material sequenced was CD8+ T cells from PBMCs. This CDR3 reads CASSQDAGDYQPQHF. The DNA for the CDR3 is TGCGCCAGCAGCCAAGATGCGGGGGACTATCAGCCCCAGCATTTT.